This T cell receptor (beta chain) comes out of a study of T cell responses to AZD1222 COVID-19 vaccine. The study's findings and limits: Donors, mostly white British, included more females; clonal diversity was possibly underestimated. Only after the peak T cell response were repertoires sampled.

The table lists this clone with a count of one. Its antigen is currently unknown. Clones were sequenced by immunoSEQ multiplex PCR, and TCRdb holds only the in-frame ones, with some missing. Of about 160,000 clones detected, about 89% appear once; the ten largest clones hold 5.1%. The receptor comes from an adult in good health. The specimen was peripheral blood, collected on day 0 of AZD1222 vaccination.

The CDR3: CASSLSDFPYF. CDR3 DNA sequence: TGTGCCAGCAGCTTGTCGGACTTTCCGTATTTT. The chain uses TRBV7-9 and TRBJ2-3; D may be TRBD2 (5 bases). V lost 3 bases and J lost 14, with 12 bases in between. Per germline, CDR1 SEHNR and CDR2 FQNEAQ (reference sequence). The CDR3 loop spans 11 amino acids.